One and the same sample provided the 23 T cell receptor beta chains below, sequenced in a study of shared clonotypes between healthy human individuals. The method was immunoSEQ multiplex PCR; TCRdb's version includes in-frame clones alone and lacks a portion of them. Of around 700,000 clones detected, around two thirds appear once; the ten largest clones hold approximately 1.7%. Sequenced material: memory CD4+ T cells sorted from blood. Indicated subset: CD45RA-negative fraction. All receptors derive from a woman younger than 45 in good health.

On this clone itself: The sample has other DNA sequences that encode this CDR3 too. The J gene is TRBJ1-2, the V gene TRBV5-1; 7 bases map to TRBD1. The CDR3 runs to 13 residues. Per the germline V gene, CDR1 is SGHRS and CDR2 is YFSETQ. Germline trimming cut 2 bases from V and 6 bases from J; bases unmatched to any gene: 4. CDR3 residues: CASSFQGEDGYTF. As DNA, the CDR3 is TGCGCCAGCAGCTTCCAGGGGGAGGATGGCTACACCTTC. The complete variable domain, with remaining parts taken from reference TRBV5-1 and TRBJ1-2, reads KAGVTQTPRYLIKTRGQQVTLSCSPISGHRSVSWYQQTPGQGLQFLFEYFSETQRNKGNFPGRFSGRQFSNSRSEMNVSTLELGDSALYLCASSFQGEDGYTFGSGTRLTVV.

This chain connects TRBV4-2 to TRBJ1-2; D may be TRBD1 (5 bases). V was cut by 3 bases and J by 8 bases, with 16 bases left in between. CDR1 is LGHNA and CDR2 is YNFKEQ in the germline V gene. The CDR3 spans 14 residues. The CDR3 here is CASSHPDSGRGYTF. The CDR3, as DNA: TGTGCCAGCAGCCACCCAGACAGTGGGCGAGGCTACACCTTC.

A few counts support this clone. The chain is built from TRBV14 and TRBJ1-3; D is unresolved. V lost 1 base to trimming and J lost 0 bases, with 10 bases between them. The CDR3 is 16 amino acids. Germline CDR1 is SGHDN and CDR2 is FVKESK. As DNA, the CDR3 is TGTGCCAGCAGCCAAGCCTGGCCTTCCTCTGGAAACACCATATATTTT. This codes for CASSQAWPSSGNTIYF.

As to this clone: In the same sample, other DNA sequences code for this CDR3. The rearrangement uses TRBV5-1 and TRBJ2-3, with D perhaps assigned TRBD1 or TRBD2 (6 bases each). V lost 4 bases and J 1 base, leaving 13 bases between the germline ends. The CDR3 is made up of 15 amino acids. Germline V gene sequence: CDR1 SGHRS, CDR2 YFSETQ. The CDR3 sequence is CASSRGGGGTDTQYF. The CDR3 region has the DNA TGCGCCAGCAGCAGAGGGGGAGGCGGCACAGATACGCAGTATTTT.

The genes are TRBV7-9 and TRBJ1-2; 9 bases agree with TRBD1. Germline V gives CDR1 SEHNR, CDR2 FQNEAQ (reference sequence). The V segment lost 5 bases and the J segment 5 bases; nucleotides outside the gene matches: 9. This CDR3 region has 15 residues. The CDR3 coding sequence is TGTGCCAGCAGCAGCGGGACAGGGAGTAGTTATGGCTACACCTTC. Its protein product is CASSSGTGSSYGYTF.

V is TRBV7-9 and J is TRBJ1-2, with TRBD1 matching over 8 bases. This CDR3 has 17 residues. The junction had 15 bases not matched to a gene; V was cut back by 1 base and J by 8 bases. Germline V gives CDR1 SEHNR, CDR2 FQNEAQ (reference sequence). CDR3 sequence: CASSLVQWQGAARGYTF. Written as DNA, the CDR3 is TGTGCCAGCAGCTTAGTTCAGTGGCAGGGGGCAGCTCGGGGCTACACCTTC.

This clone has just a few counts. The V call is TRBV5-1, the J call TRBJ2-3; possibly TRBD2 for D (5 bases). This CDR3 is 18 amino acids long. Looked up from germline, CDR1 is SGHRS and CDR2 is YFSETQ. The V gene lost 1 base and the J gene lost 6 bases, with 24 bases spanning the gap. This CDR3 is CASSLNSLAMGMGDTQYF. In DNA, the CDR3 is TGCGCCAGCAGCTTGAATTCCCTAGCTATGGGGATGGGTGATACGCAGTATTTT.

This chain connects TRBV11-3 to TRBJ2-7, with D perhaps matching TRBD1 (6 bases). Germline CDR1 and CDR2: SGHNT and YENEEA. V lost 4 bases to trimming and J lost 4 bases, with 8 bases between them. The CDR3 length is 12 residues. The CDR3 region is CASSSQGYEQYF. CDR3 bases: TGTGCCAGCAGCTCACAGGGATACGAGCAGTACTTC.

In this sample, this clone turned up once. This sequence joins TRBV7-3 and TRBJ1-1; 7 bases match TRBD1. J gave up 0 bases and V 5 bases, and 6 bases lay outside the gene matches. This CDR3 region has 15 residues. The germline gives CDR1 SGHTA, CDR2 FQGTGA. The CDR3: CASSGETGLNTEAFF. CDR3 DNA: TGTGCCAGCAGCGGGGAGACAGGGCTGAACACTGAAGCTTTCTTT.

The V call is TRBV27, the J call TRBJ2-3; a possible D gene is TRBD2 (5 bases). CDR1 is MNHEY, CDR2 SMNVEV, per germline (reference sequence). This CDR3 is built from 19 residues. The ends were cut back, 0 bases at V and 3 bases at J, with 22 bases in the middle. CDR3 amino acids: CASSLSSFLVRRGTDTQYF. The CDR3 DNA sequence: TGTGCCAGCAGTTTATCTTCCTTTTTGGTCCGCCGCGGGACAGATACGCAGTATTTT.

The rearrangement joins TRBV28 to TRBJ2-7, with TRBD1 identical over 9 bases. This CDR3 has 14 residues. Germline CDR1 and CDR2: MDHEN and SYDVKM. Losses at the gene ends were 7 bases for V and 2 bases for J; bases not matched to a gene: 6. The DNA for the CDR3 is TGTGCCAGCACCAGGACAGGGGTGGCCTACGAGCAGTACTTC. Protein product: CASTRTGVAYEQYF. The full variable domain, rest sourced from reference TRBV28 and TRBJ2-7, is DVKVTQSSRYLVKRTGEKVFLECVQDMDHENMFWYRQDPGLGLRLIYFSYDVKMKEKGDIPEGYSVSREKKERFSLILESASTNQTSMYLCASTRTGVAYEQYFGPGTRLTVT.

The chain is built from TRBV5-1 and TRBJ2-2; D is unresolved. Germline lookup yields CDR1 SGHRS and CDR2 YFSETQ. Deletions cut 2 bases from V and 5 bases from J, with 10 bases between. The CDR3 totals 14 residues. CDR3 nucleotide sequence: TGCGCCAGCAGCTTCTTTGGGTCTACCGGGGAGCTGTTTTTT. It specifies CASSFFGSTGELFF.

This clone has only a few counts. The CDR3 here is CASKGDPPGYTF. For the CDR3, the DNA is TGTGCCAGCAAGGGGGACCCCCCTGGCTACACCTTC. The genes are TRBV28 and TRBJ1-2, with TRBD1 as a possible D gene (6 bases). CDR3 length equals 12 residues. V gave up 7 bases and J gave up 7 bases, with 13 bases separating them. Looked up from germline, CDR1 is MDHEN and CDR2 is SYDVKM.

This chain uses TRBV28 with TRBJ1-2; the match to TRBD1 covers 8 bases. The V gene end was trimmed by 6 bases and the J gene end by 8 bases; junction bases not matched to a gene: 14. The germline V gene has CDR1 MDHEN and CDR2 SYDVKM. This CDR3 spans 15 amino acids. The CDR3 bases are TGTGCCAGCAGACTTCCAACAGGGGGAACGGGGGGCTACACCTTC. Translated: CASRLPTGGTGGYTF.

This chain connects TRBV2 to TRBJ2-5; D is ambiguous. The J call is in doubt because the DNA end fits TRBJ2-7 better. The CDR3 is 15 residues long. Germline CDR1 SNHLY, CDR2 FYNNEI. Here the CDR3 reads CASSGLSRGSYEQYF. For the CDR3, the DNA is TGTGCCAGCAGTGGCCTCTCCCGCGGAAGCTACGAGCAGTACTTC.

This clone was seen only a few times. J is TRBJ1-2 and V is TRBV6-5; no definite D call. Per the germline V gene, CDR1 is MNHEY and CDR2 is SVGAGI. CDR3 length: 12 amino acids. Trimming removed 8 bases from V and 6 bases from J, with 13 bases in between. DNA for the CDR3: TGTGCCAGCCACACTAACAGAGATGGCTACACCTTC. It encodes CASHTNRDGYTF.

This clone has just one count. The chain combines TRBV6-6 with TRBJ2-5; 11 positions agree with TRBD2. V shed 6 bases, J shed 5 bases, and the junction held 8 bases outside the gene matches. The CDR3 extends over 15 amino acids. Germline V lookup: CDR1 MNHNY, CDR2 SVGAGI (reference sequence). CDR3 nucleotides: TGTGCCAGCAGGGGTAGCGGGAGGGCCTATGAGACCCAGTACTTC. This encodes CASRGSGRAYETQYF.

This rearrangement joins TRBV11-3 to TRBJ1-4; a possible D gene is TRBD1 (6 bases). This CDR3 contains 13 residues. Trimming stripped 5 bases from V and 8 bases from J, with 12 bases between. Germline CDR1 is SGHNT and CDR2 is YENEEA. The chain's CDR3 is CASSPGQGEKLFF. The CDR3 DNA is TGTGCCAGCAGCCCGGGTCAGGGGGAAAAACTGTTTTTT.

The chain joins TRBV5-6 to TRBJ2-7; D not certain. In germline, CDR1 is SGHDT, CDR2 YYEEEE. The CDR3 length is 12 residues. The V end was cut by 2 bases, the J end by 6 bases, with 9 bases between. This chain's CDR3 is CASSFDRLEQYF. The CDR3 DNA follows: TGTGCCAGCAGCTTCGACCGGCTCGAGCAGTACTTC.

This chain links TRBV6-5 with TRBJ1-1; D unresolved. Looked up from germline, CDR1 is MNHEY and CDR2 is SVGAGI. The CDR3 consists of 15 residues. Trimming took off 0 bases at V and 2 bases at J, with 10 bases between the two ends. The DNA of the CDR3 is TGTGCCAGCAGTTACTCAATAAGGCCCAACACTGAAGCTTTCTTT. This encodes CASSYSIRPNTEAFF.

This sequence joins TRBV5-4 and TRBJ2-7, with unresolved D. This CDR3 contains 15 residues. V dropped 6 bases and J dropped 0 bases, with 16 bases sitting between them. Germline CDR1 is SGHNT and CDR2 is YYREEE (reference sequence). The CDR3 spells CASTSEAAVSYEQYF. The CDR3 nucleotides are TGTGCCAGCACCTCCGAGGCAGCCGTCTCCTACGAGCAGTACTTC.

As to this clone: The same CDR3 can be traced to other DNA sequences in this sample. The chain combines TRBV28 with TRBJ1-2; TRBD1 matches at 9 bases. This CDR3 has 13 amino acids. The trim removed 6 bases at V and 5 bases at J, leaving 4 bases unmatched. In germline, CDR1 is MDHEN, CDR2 SYDVKM. The CDR3 region is CASSPGQGYGYTF. The CDR3 DNA follows: TGTGCCAGCAGCCCGGGACAGGGATATGGCTACACCTTC.

The V call is TRBV29-1, the J call TRBJ2-5; the D gene is possibly TRBD2 (6 bases). Near its end, the DNA agrees better with TRBJ2-7, so the J call may be wrong. The CDR3 sequence is 12 residues long. In germline, CDR1 is SQVTM, CDR2 ANQGSEA. The CDR3 loop reads CSVIKAGYEQYF. Here the CDR3 DNA reads TGCAGCGTCATTAAGGCGGGATACGAGCAGTACTTC.